This T cell receptor (beta chain) is from a study of T-cell reconstitution after alpha-beta-depleted transplantation in children. This clonotype occurred many times. The library targeted TCRbeta and was prepared with unique molecular identifiers. Each CDR3 protein gets one entry after TCRdb re-called the PCR reads with MiXCR. Of about 360,000 distinct CDR3 sequences in the sample, about an eighth are singletons; the top ten hold around 4.1%. Germline V gene lookup returns CDR1 SQVTM and CDR2 ANQGSEA. J was trimmed by 7 bases and V by 5 bases; bases with no gene match: 8. This CDR3 comprises 13 residues.

The sample in question was PBMCs, obtained from the stem cell graft. The chain couples TRBV29-1 to TRBJ1-3; 7 nucleotides match TRBD1. This clonotype was sampled from a human donor who donated a stem cell graft to a child with Fanconi anemia. This CDR3 reads CSVNRQGGNTIYF. Written as DNA, the CDR3 is TGCAGCGTTAACCGACAGGGTGGCAACACCATATATTTT.